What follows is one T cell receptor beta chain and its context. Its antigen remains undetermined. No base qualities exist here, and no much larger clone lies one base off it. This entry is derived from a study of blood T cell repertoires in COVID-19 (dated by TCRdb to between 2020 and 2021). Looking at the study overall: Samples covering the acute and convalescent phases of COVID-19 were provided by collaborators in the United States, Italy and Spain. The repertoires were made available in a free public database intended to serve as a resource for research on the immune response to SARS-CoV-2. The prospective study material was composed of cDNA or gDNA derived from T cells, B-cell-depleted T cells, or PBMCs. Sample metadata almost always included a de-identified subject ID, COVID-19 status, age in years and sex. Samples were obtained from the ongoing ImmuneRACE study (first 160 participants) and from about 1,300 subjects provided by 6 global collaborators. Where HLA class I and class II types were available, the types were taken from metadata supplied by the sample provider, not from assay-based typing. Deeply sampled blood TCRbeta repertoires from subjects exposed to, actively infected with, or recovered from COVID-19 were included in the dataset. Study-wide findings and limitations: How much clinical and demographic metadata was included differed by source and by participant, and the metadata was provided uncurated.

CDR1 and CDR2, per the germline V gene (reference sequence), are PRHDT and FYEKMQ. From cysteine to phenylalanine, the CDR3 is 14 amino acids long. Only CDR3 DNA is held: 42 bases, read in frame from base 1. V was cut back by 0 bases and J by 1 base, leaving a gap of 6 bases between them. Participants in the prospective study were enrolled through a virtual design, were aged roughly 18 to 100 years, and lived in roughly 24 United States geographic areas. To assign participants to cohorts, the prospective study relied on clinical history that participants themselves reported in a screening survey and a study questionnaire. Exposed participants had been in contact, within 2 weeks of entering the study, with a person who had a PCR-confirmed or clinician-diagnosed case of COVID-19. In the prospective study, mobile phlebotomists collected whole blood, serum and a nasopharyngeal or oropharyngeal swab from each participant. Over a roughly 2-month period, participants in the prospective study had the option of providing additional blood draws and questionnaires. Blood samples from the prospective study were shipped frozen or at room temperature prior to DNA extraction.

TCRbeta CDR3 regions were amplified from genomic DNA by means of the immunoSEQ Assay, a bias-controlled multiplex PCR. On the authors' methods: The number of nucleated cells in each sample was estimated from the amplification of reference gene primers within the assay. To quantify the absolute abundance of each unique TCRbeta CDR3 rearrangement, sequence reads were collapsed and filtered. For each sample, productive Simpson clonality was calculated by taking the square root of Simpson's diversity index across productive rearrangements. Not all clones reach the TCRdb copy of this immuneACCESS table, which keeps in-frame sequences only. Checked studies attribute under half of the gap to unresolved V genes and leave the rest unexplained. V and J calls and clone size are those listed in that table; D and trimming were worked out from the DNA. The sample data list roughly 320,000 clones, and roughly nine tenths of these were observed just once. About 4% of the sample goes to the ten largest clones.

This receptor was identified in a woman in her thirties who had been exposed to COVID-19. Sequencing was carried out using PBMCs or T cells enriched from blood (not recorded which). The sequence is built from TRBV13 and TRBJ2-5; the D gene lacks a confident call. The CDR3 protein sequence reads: CASSLGSIQETQYF. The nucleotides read TGTGCCAGCAGCTTAGGCTCTATCCAAGAGACCCAGTACTTC.